What follows is one T cell receptor beta chain and its context. Its antigen is currently unknown. The CDR3 sequence is 14 residues long. The V gene end was trimmed by 0 bases and the J gene end by 5 bases; junction bases not matched to a gene: 2. Germline V lookup: CDR1 SGHRS, CDR2 YFSETQ. This entry belongs to a study of cytomegalovirus exposure and HLA in healthy donors. Method: immunoSEQ multiplex PCR; TCRdb's copy keeps in-frame clones and lacks some. The table lists approximately 210,000 clones, about 90% of them singletons. These donors were members of the roughly 120-subject validation cohort, a group separate from the roughly 670-subject first cohort. Study-wide findings and caveats: Later, an analysis found that TCR clusters from the first cohort tended to co-occur in the 120 or so validation repertoires. With high specificity and sensitivity, the classifier reportedly diagnosed cytomegalovirus status. Most TCR sequences were seen very rarely across donors, but some public TCRs occurred in many.

This chain links TRBV5-1 with TRBJ1-5; TRBD1 agrees at 7 bases. The sample comprised PBMCs. This receptor was identified in a woman in her late teens or twenties in good health and CMV-seronegative. CDR3 region: CASSLGTGDQPQHF. CDR3 in DNA: TGCGCCAGCAGCTTGGGGACAGGAGATCAGCCCCAGCATTTT.